This TCR beta chain was sequenced during a study of cytomegalovirus exposure and HLA in healthy donors. Study-wide context: The same platform was used for the 100 to 150 validation repertoires and the roughly 670 first-cohort repertoires, a later analysis reported. The study's findings and limits: Most TCR sequences were uncommon, yet certain public TCRs appeared in many donors.

The data were produced by immunoSEQ multiplex PCR, yet TCRdb's version contains in-frame clones alone and is incomplete. The sample shows about 180,000 clones, 85% of them seen only once. While the first cohort had 600 to 750 subjects, the donors belonged to the separate validation cohort of 120 subjects. A word on this clone: Its antigen is not known.

This CDR3 region has 14 residues. Germline V gene sequence: CDR1 MDHEN, CDR2 SYDVKM. V was shortened by 2 bases and J by 6 bases, with 12 bases between the two germline ends. The chain couples TRBV28 to TRBJ2-3, with D tentatively TRBD1 (5 bases). Sequenced sample: PBMCs. This sequence was found in a man younger than 30 in good health and CMV-seropositive. The CDR3, as DNA: TGTGCCAGCAGTTTAGCCCTTAAGGGGGATACGCAGTATTTT. It codes for CASSLALKGDTQYF.